The rows below give T cell receptor beta chains drawn from one sample of a study of T cell repertoires in aging, cancer and after chemotherapy. Each CDR3 protein is one row after TCRdb ran MiXCR on the multiplex PCR reads. The data contain around 20,000 distinct CDR3 sequences, roughly 37% of them singletons. Sequences were obtained from blood. These receptors were collected from a human donor with a solid tumor. Both conserved end residues are part of each CDR3. A D gene is named only where the DNA matches it firmly. Size is omitted from some rows. Given values are once, few, many or a class for expanded clones.

j_gene: TRBJ2-3; v_gene: TRBV19; d_gene: NA; len: 14; abundance: NA; CDR3nt: TGTGCCAGTAGAAAAAATTCACAGGGAGATACGCAGTATTTT; CDR3aa: CASRKNSQGDTQYF
j_gene: TRBJ2-1; v_gene: TRBV7-2; d_gene: TRBD1; len: 15; abundance: NA; CDR3nt: TGTGCCAGCAGCTACGGACAGGGGCCCTACAATGAGCAGTTCTTC; CDR3aa: CASSYGQGPYNEQFF
j_gene: TRBJ2-7; v_gene: TRBV13; d_gene: TRBD2; len: 15; abundance: NA; CDR3nt: TGTGCCAGCAGCTTCCCACTAGCGGGAGGGCGCGAGCAGTACTTC; CDR3aa: CASSFPLAGGREQYF
j_gene: TRBJ2-1; v_gene: TRBV19; d_gene: NA; len: 15; abundance: medium-sized; CDR3nt: TGTGCCAGTAGTATAATATCGAGCTCCTACAATGAGCAGTTCTTC; CDR3aa: CASSIISSSYNEQFF
j_gene: TRBJ2-7; v_gene: TRBV19; d_gene: TRBD2; len: 13; abundance: few; CDR3nt: TGTGCCAGCCCGGGACTACCGCCTTACGAGCAGTACTTC; CDR3aa: CASPGLPPYEQYF
j_gene: TRBJ2-5; v_gene: TRBV4-3; d_gene: NA; len: 14; abundance: NA; CDR3nt: TGCGCCAGCAGCCAAGATGAGGTCCAAGAGACCCAGTACTTC; CDR3aa: CASSQDEVQETQYF
j_gene: TRBJ1-5; v_gene: TRBV6-2/TRBV6-3; d_gene: NA; len: 14; abundance: NA; CDR3nt: TGTGCCAGCAGTTCTCAGTATAGCAATCAGCCCCAGCATTTT; CDR3aa: CASSSQYSNQPQHF
j_gene: TRBJ2-2; v_gene: TRBV27; d_gene: NA; len: 13; abundance: NA; CDR3nt: TGTGCCAGCAGTTTATCTGGCACCGGGGAGCTGTTTTTT; CDR3aa: CASSLSGTGELFF
j_gene: TRBJ1-5; v_gene: TRBV5-4; d_gene: NA; len: 14; abundance: once; CDR3nt: TGTGCCAGCAGCTTCGGCGAGAGCAATCAGCCCCAGCATTTT; CDR3aa: CASSFGESNQPQHF
j_gene: TRBJ2-1; v_gene: TRBV5-6; d_gene: NA; len: 16; abundance: NA; CDR3nt: TGTGCCAGCAGCTTGGTGGGGGCCCCCTCCTACAATGAGCAGTTCTTC; CDR3aa: CASSLVGAPSYNEQFF
j_gene: TRBJ2-7; v_gene: TRBV5-6; d_gene: NA; len: 15; abundance: NA; CDR3nt: TGTGCCAGCAGCTTGGTAGCAGGGTACCCTGACGAGCAGTACTTC; CDR3aa: CASSLVAGYPDEQYF
j_gene: TRBJ2-4; v_gene: TRBV5-1; d_gene: NA; len: 12; abundance: NA; CDR3nt: TGCGCCAGCAGCTTAGGACAAAACATTCAGTACTTC; CDR3aa: CASSLGQNIQYF
j_gene: TRBJ2-3; v_gene: TRBV20-1; d_gene: TRBD2; len: 13; abundance: NA; CDR3nt: TGCAGTGCTAGCACTAGCGGGATAGATACGCAGTATTTT; CDR3aa: CSASTSGIDTQYF
j_gene: TRBJ2-7; v_gene: TRBV5-6; d_gene: NA; len: 12; abundance: few; CDR3nt: TGTGCCAGCAGTCAGGGGGGGTACGAGCAGTACTTC; CDR3aa: CASSQGGYEQYF
j_gene: TRBJ1-1; v_gene: TRBV5-1; d_gene: NA; len: 14; abundance: NA; CDR3nt: TGCGCCAGCAGCTTGGTGGCCTTGAACACTGAAGCTTTCTTT; CDR3aa: CASSLVALNTEAFF
j_gene: TRBJ1-2; v_gene: TRBV19; d_gene: TRBD1; len: 15; abundance: few; CDR3nt: TGTGCCAGTAGTACCCCCCCCGGGACAGGCTATGGCTACACCTTC; CDR3aa: CASSTPPGTGYGYTF
j_gene: TRBJ2-7; v_gene: TRBV4-3; d_gene: NA; len: 14; abundance: once; CDR3nt: TGCGCCAGCAGCCAAAGGCAGGCTTCTTACGAGCAGTACTTC; CDR3aa: CASSQRQASYEQYF
j_gene: TRBJ1-6; v_gene: TRBV27; d_gene: TRBD1; len: 19; abundance: NA; CDR3nt: TGTGCCAGCAGTTCGTACAGGGGGCGATCCGGGGGTTATAATTCACCCCTCCACTTT; CDR3aa: CASSSYRGRSGGYNSPLHF
j_gene: TRBJ2-1; v_gene: TRBV19; d_gene: TRBD2; len: 15; abundance: medium-sized; CDR3nt: TGTGCCAGTAGTACTAGCGGGAACTCCTACAATGAGCAGTTCTTC; CDR3aa: CASSTSGNSYNEQFF
j_gene: TRBJ2-7; v_gene: TRBV6-6; d_gene: TRBD1; len: 14; abundance: NA; CDR3nt: TGTGCCAGCATCCCGGGACAGGGGTTCTACGAGCAGTACTTC; CDR3aa: CASIPGQGFYEQYF
j_gene: TRBJ2-2; v_gene: TRBV10-3; d_gene: TRBD1; len: 13; abundance: NA; CDR3nt: TGTGCCATCAGGGACAGGGCCACCGGGGAGCTGTTTTTT; CDR3aa: CAIRDRATGELFF
j_gene: TRBJ1-3; v_gene: TRBV6-4; d_gene: NA; len: 16; abundance: NA; CDR3nt: TGTGCCAGCAGTGACCTACAGGAAAACTCTGGAAACACCATATATTTT; CDR3aa: CASSDLQENSGNTIYF
j_gene: TRBJ2-3; v_gene: TRBV30; d_gene: NA; len: 14; abundance: NA; CDR3nt: TGTGCCTGGAGGGGGGGCCCTAGCACAGATACGCAGTATTTT; CDR3aa: CAWRGGPSTDTQYF
j_gene: TRBJ2-1; v_gene: TRBV27; d_gene: TRBD2; len: 15; abundance: NA; CDR3nt: TGTGCCAGCGTCCTAGCGGGAGGTATCTACAATGAGCAGTTCTTC; CDR3aa: CASVLAGGIYNEQFF
j_gene: TRBJ2-3; v_gene: TRBV12-3/TRBV12-4; d_gene: NA; len: 17; abundance: NA; CDR3nt: TGTGCCAGCAGTTTGGCCCTGAGTCAGACCTTCCCAGATACGCAGTATTTT; CDR3aa: CASSLALSQTFPDTQYF
j_gene: TRBJ2-1; v_gene: TRBV12-3/TRBV12-4; d_gene: TRBD1; len: 14; abundance: NA; CDR3nt: TGTGCCAGCAGTCGCGGACAGGGCCACAATGAGCAGTTCTTC; CDR3aa: CASSRGQGHNEQFF
j_gene: TRBJ2-3; v_gene: TRBV5-4; d_gene: TRBD2; len: 14; abundance: few; CDR3nt: TGTGCCAGCAGCTTGTCGAGCGGGAGTGGTACGCAGTATTTT; CDR3aa: CASSLSSGSGTQYF
j_gene: TRBJ2-4; v_gene: TRBV11-1; d_gene: TRBD1; len: 16; abundance: NA; CDR3nt: TGTGCCAGCAGCCGTGCCACCACAGGGGCCCAAAACATTCAGTACTTC; CDR3aa: CASSRATTGAQNIQYF
j_gene: TRBJ2-1; v_gene: TRBV7-2; d_gene: NA; len: 15; abundance: few; CDR3nt: TGTGCCAGCAGCGCACCAACCGGGACATTGAATGAGCAGTTCTTC; CDR3aa: CASSAPTGTLNEQFF
j_gene: TRBJ2-3; v_gene: TRBV15; d_gene: TRBD2; len: 17; abundance: few; CDR3nt: TGTGCCACCAGCAGAGGGGGTATAGCGGGAGCCCGGGATACGCAGTATTTT; CDR3aa: CATSRGGIAGARDTQYF
j_gene: TRBJ2-3; v_gene: TRBV6-2/TRBV6-3; d_gene: TRBD2; len: 15; abundance: medium-sized; CDR3nt: TGTGCCAGCATTCCCGGGACTAGTGAGACAGATACGCAGTATTTT; CDR3aa: CASIPGTSETDTQYF
j_gene: TRBJ1-4; v_gene: TRBV5-3; d_gene: TRBD1; len: 15; abundance: NA; CDR3nt: TGCGCCAGCAGCTTTACAGGGGGAGGACTTGAAAAACTGTTTTTT; CDR3aa: CASSFTGGGLEKLFF
j_gene: TRBJ2-7; v_gene: TRBV27; d_gene: NA; len: 15; abundance: NA; CDR3nt: TGTGCCAGCAGTATGGGGGGGGGGGCGCGTAACGAGCAGTACTTC; CDR3aa: CASSMGGGARNEQYF
j_gene: TRBJ2-1; v_gene: TRBV27; d_gene: NA; len: 13; abundance: few; CDR3nt: TGTGCCAGCAGTTGGGATAGCGTCAATGAGCAGTTCTTC; CDR3aa: CASSWDSVNEQFF
j_gene: TRBJ1-1; v_gene: TRBV29-1; d_gene: NA; len: 11; abundance: NA; CDR3nt: TGCAGCGTCCTTGAGGACACTGAAGCTTTCTTT; CDR3aa: CSVLEDTEAFF